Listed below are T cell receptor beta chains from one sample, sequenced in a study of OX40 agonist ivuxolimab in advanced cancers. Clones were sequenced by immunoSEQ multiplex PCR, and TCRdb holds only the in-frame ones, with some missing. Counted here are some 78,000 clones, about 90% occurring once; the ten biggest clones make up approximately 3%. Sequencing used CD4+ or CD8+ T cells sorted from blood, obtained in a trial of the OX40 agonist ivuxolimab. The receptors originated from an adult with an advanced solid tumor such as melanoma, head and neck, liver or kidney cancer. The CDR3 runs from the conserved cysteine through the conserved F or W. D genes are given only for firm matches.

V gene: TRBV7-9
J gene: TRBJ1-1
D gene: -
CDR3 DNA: TGTGCCAGCAGCTTACTCCAATCGACAGACATGAACACTGAAGCTTTCTTT
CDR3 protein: CASSLLQSTDMNTEAFF

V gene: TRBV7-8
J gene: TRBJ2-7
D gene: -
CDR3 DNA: TGTGCCAGCAGCCTCTCGGGACCCCGCCGGGACGAGCAGTACTTC
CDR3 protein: CASSLSGPRRDEQYF

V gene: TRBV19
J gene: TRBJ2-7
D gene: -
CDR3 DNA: TGTGCCAGTAGTATCCGACTCAAGGGGCTAGTCTATCACGAGCAGTACTTC
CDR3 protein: CASSIRLKGLVYHEQYF

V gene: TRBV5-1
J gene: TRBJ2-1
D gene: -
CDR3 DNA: TGCGCCAGCAGCTTGGGGTTTGGTGGCTCCTACAATGAGCAGTTCTTC
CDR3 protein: CASSLGFGGSYNEQFF

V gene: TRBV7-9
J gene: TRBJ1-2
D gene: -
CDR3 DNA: TGTGCCAGCAGCTTCCCGGGGTCAGGGGGCTACACCTTC
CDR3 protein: CASSFPGSGGYTF

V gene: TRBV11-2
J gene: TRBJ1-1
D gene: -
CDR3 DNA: TGTGCCAGCACCCCGATCCGGCTAAGTGAAGCTTTCTTT
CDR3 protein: CASTPIRLSEAFF

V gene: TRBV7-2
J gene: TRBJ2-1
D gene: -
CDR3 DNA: TGTGCCAGCAGGGTGACGGGGAGCTCCTACAATGAGCAGTTCTTC
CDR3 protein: CASRVTGSSYNEQFF

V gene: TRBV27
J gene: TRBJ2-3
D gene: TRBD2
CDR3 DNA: TGTGCCAGCAGACTCGGGGGGTGGGAGGGCCGAGATACGCAGTATTTT
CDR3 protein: CASRLGGWEGRDTQYF

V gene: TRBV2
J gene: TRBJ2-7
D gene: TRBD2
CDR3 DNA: TGTGCCAGCGGGAGGGCTGGTGTTAGATCGTACTTC
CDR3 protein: CASGRAGVRSYF

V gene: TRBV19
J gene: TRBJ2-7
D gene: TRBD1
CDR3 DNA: TGTGCCAGTAGTATGACAGGGGAAACCTACGAGCAGTACTTC
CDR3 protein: CASSMTGETYEQYF

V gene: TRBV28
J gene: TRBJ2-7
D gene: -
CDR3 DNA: TGTGCCAGCAGCCCCGCGGGGAGGTGGCAGTACTTC
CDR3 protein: CASSPAGRWQYF

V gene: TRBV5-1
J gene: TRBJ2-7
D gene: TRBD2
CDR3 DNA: TGCGCCAGCAGACCTGCTAGCGGAGTCTCCTACGAGCAGTACTTC
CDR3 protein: CASRPASGVSYEQYF

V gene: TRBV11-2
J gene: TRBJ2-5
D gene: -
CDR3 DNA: TGTGCCAGCAGCTTAGTGTACGGGTCCGGGGTTTTGGAGACCCAGTACTTC
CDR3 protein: CASSLVYGSGVLETQYF

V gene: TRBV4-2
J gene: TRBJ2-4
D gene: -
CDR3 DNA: TGTGCCAGCAGCCAGGGAGGAGGAGGCACGGCCAAAAACATTCAGTACTTC
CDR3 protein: CASSQGGGGTAKNIQYF